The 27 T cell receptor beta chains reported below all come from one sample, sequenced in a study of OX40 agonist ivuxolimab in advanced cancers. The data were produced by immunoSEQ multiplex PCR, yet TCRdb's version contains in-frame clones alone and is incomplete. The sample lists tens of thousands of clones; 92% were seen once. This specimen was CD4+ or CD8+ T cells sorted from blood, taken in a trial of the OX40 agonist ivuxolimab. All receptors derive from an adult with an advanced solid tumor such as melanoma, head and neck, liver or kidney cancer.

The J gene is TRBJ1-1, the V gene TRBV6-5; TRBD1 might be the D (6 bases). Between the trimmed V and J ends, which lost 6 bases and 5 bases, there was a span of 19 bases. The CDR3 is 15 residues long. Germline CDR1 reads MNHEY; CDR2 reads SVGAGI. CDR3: CASRANPGVRTEAFF. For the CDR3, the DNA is TGTGCCAGCAGAGCGAATCCAGGGGTGAGGACTGAAGCTTTCTTT.

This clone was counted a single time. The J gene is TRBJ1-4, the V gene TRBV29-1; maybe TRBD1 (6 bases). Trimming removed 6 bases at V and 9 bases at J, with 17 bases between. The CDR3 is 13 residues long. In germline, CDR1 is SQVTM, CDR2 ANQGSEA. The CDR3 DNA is TGCAGCGTGGGGGGGGCAATCGGGAAAAAACTGTTTTTT. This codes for CSVGGAIGKKLFF.

This CDR3 is CASSPRTGTGNEQFF. The CDR3 bases are TGTGCCAGCAGCCCGAGGACAGGCACGGGCAATGAGCAGTTCTTC. This rearrangement joins TRBV7-9 to TRBJ2-1; TRBD1 aligns across 7 bases. The CDR3 consists of 15 residues. CDR1 is SEHNR and CDR2 is FQNEAQ in the germline V gene (reference sequence). After removal of 5 bases from V and 6 bases from J, the junction contained 10 bases not matched to a gene. The full variable domain, completed using reference TRBV7-9 and TRBJ2-1, is DTGVSQNPRHKITKRGQNVTFRCDPISEHNRLYWYRQTLGQGPEFLTYFQNEAQLEKSRLLSDRFSAERPKGSFSTLEIQRTEQGDSAMYLCASSPRTGTGNEQFFGPGTRLTVL.

CDR3 protein: CASSFLNGAETQYF. As DNA, the CDR3 is TGTGCCAGCAGCTTTCTTAACGGGGCAGAGACCCAGTACTTC. The V gene is TRBV5-6, the J gene TRBJ2-5; D may be TRBD1 or TRBD2 (5 bases each). The CDR3 is 14 amino acids. Trimming took 2 bases from V and 4 from J, leaving 12 bases between them. Germline V gives CDR1 SGHDT, CDR2 YYEEEE.

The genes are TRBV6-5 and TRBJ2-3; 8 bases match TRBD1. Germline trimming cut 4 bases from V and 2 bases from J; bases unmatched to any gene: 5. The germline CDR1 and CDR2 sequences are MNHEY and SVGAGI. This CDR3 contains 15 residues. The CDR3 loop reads CASSSPGQDTDTQYF. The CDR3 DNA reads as TGTGCCAGCAGTTCGCCGGGACAGGACACAGATACGCAGTATTTT.

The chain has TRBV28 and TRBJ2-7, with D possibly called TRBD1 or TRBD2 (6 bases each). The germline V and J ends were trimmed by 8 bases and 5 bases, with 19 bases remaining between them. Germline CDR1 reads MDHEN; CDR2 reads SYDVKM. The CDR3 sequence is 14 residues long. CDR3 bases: TGTGCCAGCGGACAGACTAGATCAGTCCACGAGCAGTACTTC. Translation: CASGQTRSVHEQYF.

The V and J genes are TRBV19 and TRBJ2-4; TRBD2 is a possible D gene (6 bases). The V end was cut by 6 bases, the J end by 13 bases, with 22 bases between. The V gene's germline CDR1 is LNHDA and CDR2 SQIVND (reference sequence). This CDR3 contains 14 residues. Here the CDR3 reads CASRQDQGLGHQYF. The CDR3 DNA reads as TGTGCCAGTAGACAAGACCAGGGACTCGGTCACCAGTACTTC. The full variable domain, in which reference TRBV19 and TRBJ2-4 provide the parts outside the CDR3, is DGGITQSPKYLFRKEGQNVTLSCEQNLNHDAMYWYRQDPGQGLRLIYYSQIVNDFQKGDIAEGYSVSREKKESFPLTVTSAQKNPTAFYLCASRQDQGLGHQYFGAGTRLSVL.

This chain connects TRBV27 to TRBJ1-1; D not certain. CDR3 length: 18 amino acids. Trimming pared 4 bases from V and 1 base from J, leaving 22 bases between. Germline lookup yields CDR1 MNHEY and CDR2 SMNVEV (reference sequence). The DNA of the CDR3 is TGTGCCAGCAGTTCCTCAATCCAACTCGGGCCCCGGAACACTGAAGCTTTCTTT. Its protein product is CASSSSIQLGPRNTEAFF.

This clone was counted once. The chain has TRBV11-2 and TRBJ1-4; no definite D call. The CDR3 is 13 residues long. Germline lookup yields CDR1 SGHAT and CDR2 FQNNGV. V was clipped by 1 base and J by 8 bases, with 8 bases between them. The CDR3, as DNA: TGTGCCAGCAGCTTAGGGACTCGAGAAAAACTGTTTTTT. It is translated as CASSLGTREKLFF.

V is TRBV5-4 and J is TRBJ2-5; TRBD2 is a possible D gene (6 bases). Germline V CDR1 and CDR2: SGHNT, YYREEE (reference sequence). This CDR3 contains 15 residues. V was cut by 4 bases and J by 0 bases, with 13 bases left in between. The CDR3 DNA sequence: TGTGCCAGCAGCCGAGACCGGGGGTACCAAGAGACCCAGTACTTC. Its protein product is CASSRDRGYQETQYF.

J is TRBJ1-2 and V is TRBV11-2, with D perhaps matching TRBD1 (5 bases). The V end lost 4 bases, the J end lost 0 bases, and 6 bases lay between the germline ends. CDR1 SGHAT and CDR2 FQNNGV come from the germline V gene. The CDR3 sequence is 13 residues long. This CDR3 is CASSSTANYGYTF. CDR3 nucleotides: TGTGCCAGCAGCTCGACAGCTAACTATGGCTACACCTTC.

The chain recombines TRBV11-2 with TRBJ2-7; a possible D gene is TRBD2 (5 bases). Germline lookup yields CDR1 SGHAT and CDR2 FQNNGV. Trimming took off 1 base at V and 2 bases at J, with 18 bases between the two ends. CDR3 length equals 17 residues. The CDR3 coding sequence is TGTGCCAGCAGCTTAGCGCGAGGGAAACGGCCCACCTACGAGCAGTACTTC. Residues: CASSLARGKRPTYEQYF. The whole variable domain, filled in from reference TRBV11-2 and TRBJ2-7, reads EAGVAQSPRYKIIEKRQSVAFWCNPISGHATLYWYQQILGQGPKLLIQFQNNGVVDDSQLPKDRFSAERLKGVDSTLKIQPAKLEDSAVYLCASSLARGKRPTYEQYFGPGTRLTVT.

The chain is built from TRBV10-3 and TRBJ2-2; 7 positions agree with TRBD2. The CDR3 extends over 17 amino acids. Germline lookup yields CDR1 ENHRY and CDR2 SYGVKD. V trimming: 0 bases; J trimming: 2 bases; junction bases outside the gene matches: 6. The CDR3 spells CAISESLAGVNTGELFF. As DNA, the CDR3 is TGTGCCATCAGTGAGTCCTTAGCGGGTGTAAACACCGGGGAGCTGTTTTTT.

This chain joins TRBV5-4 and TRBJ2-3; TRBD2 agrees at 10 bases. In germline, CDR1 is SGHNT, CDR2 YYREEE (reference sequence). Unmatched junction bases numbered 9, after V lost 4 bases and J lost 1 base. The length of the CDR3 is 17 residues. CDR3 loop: CASSRNLLAGRTDTQYF. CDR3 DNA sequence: TGTGCCAGCAGCCGAAACCTACTAGCGGGGCGCACAGATACGCAGTATTTT.

CDR3 sequence: CASSLGLVLGGEQYF. The CDR3 nucleotides are TGTGCCAGCAGTTTAGGATTGGTGCTTGGGGGGGAGCAGTACTTC. The chain couples TRBV28 to TRBJ2-7; weak D call: TRBD2 (6 bases). The CDR3 has 15 residues. Germline CDR1 MDHEN, CDR2 SYDVKM. Trimming pared 2 bases from V and 7 bases from J, leaving 18 bases between.

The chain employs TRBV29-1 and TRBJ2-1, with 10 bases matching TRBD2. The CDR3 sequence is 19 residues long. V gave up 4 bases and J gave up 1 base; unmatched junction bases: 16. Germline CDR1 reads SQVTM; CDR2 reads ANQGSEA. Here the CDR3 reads CSVAPSGSRRRVSYNEQFF. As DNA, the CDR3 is TGCAGCGTTGCCCCTAGCGGGAGCCGTCGCAGGGTGTCCTACAATGAGCAGTTCTTC.

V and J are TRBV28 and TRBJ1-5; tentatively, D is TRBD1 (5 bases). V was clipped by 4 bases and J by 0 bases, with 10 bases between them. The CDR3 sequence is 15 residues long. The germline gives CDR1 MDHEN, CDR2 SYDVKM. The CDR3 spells CASSSPGISNQPQHF. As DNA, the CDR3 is TGTGCCAGCAGTTCCCCAGGGATTAGCAATCAGCCCCAGCATTTT. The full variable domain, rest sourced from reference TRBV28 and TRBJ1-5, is DVKVTQSSRYLVKRTGEKVFLECVQDMDHENMFWYRQDPGLGLRLIYFSYDVKMKEKGDIPEGYSVSREKKERFSLILESASTNQTSMYLCASSSPGISNQPQHFGDGTRLSIL.

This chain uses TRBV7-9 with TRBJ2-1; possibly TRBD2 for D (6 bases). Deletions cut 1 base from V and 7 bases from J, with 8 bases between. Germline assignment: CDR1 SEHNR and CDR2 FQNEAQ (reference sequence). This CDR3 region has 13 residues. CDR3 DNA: TGTGCCAGCAGCTTAGGTGCGGGGAATGAGCAGTTCTTC. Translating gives CASSLGAGNEQFF.

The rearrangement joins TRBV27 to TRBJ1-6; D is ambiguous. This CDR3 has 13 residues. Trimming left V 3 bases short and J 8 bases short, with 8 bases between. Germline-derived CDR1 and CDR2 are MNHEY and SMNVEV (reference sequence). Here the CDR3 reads CASSFTRDSPLHF. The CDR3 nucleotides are TGTGCCAGCAGTTTTACGAGGGATTCACCCCTCCACTTT.

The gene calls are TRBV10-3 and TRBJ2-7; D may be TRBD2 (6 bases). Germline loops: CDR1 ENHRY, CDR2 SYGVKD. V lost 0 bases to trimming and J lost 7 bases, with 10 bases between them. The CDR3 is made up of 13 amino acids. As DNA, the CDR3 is TGTGCCATCAGTGAGTCGGGCGGAGGGGAGCAGTACTTC. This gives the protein CAISESGGGEQYF.

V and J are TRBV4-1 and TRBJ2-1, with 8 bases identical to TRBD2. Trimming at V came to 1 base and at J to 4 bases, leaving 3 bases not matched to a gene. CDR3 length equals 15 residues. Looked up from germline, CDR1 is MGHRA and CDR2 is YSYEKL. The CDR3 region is CASSQGSGNYNEQFF. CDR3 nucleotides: TGCGCCAGCAGCCAAGGTAGCGGGAATTACAATGAGCAGTTCTTC.

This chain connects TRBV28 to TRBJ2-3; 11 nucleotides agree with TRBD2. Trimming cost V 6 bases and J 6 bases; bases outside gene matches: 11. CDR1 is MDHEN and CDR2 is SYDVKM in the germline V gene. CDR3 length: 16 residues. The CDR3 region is CASRSGLAVSGDTQYF. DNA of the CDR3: TGTGCCAGCAGATCGGGACTAGCGGTTAGCGGGGATACGCAGTATTTT.

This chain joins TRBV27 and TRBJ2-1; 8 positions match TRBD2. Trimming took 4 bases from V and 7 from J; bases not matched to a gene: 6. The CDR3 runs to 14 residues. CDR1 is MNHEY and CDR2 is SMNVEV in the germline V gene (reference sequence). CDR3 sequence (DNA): TGTGCCAGCAGTTCAACGGGACTAGGAAATGAGCAGTTCTTC. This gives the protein CASSSTGLGNEQFF.

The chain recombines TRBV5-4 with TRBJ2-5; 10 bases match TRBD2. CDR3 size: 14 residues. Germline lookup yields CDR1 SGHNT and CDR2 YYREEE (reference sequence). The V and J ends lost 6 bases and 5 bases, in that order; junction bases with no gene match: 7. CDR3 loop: CASNLAGVVETQYF. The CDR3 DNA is TGTGCCAGCAACCTAGCGGGAGTGGTGGAGACCCAGTACTTC.

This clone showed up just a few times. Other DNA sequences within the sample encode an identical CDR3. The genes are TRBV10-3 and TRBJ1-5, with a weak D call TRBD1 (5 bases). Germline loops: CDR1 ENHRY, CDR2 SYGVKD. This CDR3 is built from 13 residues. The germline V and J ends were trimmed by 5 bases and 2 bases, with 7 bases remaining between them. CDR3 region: CAISQGGNQPQHF. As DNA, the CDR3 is TGTGCCATCAGTCAGGGTGGCAATCAGCCCCAGCATTTT.

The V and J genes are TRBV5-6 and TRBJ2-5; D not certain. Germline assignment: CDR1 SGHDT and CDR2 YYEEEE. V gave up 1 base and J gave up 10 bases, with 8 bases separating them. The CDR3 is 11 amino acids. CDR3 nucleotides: TGTGCCAGCAGCTTGATGGGAAGCCAGTACTTC. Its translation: CASSLMGSQYF.

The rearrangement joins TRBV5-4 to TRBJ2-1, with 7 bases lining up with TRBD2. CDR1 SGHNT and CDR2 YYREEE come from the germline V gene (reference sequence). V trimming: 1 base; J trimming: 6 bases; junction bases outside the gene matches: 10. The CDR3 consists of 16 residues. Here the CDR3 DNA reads TGTGCCAGCAGCTTGTACTTGGCGGGAGCTGGCAATGAGCAGTTCTTC. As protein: CASSLYLAGAGNEQFF.